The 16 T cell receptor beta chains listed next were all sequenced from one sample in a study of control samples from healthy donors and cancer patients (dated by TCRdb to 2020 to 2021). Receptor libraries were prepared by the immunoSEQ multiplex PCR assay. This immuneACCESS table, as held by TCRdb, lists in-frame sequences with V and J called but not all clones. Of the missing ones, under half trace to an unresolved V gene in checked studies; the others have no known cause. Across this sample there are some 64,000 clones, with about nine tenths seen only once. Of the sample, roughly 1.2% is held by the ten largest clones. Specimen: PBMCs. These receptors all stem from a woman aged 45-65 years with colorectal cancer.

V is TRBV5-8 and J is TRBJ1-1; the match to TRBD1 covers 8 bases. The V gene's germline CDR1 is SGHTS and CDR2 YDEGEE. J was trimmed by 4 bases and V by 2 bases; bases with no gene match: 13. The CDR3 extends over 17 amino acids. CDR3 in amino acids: CASSFFRGPSEGTEAFF. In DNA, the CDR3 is TGTGCCAGCAGCTTCTTCAGGGGGCCCTCGGAGGGCACTGAAGCTTTCTTT.

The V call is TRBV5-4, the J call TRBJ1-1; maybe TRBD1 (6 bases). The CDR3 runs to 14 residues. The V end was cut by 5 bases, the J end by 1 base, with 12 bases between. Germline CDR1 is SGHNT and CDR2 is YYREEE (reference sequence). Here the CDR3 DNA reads TGTGCCAGCAGTACCACGACAGGGAACACTGAAGCTTTCTTT. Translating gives CASSTTTGNTEAFF. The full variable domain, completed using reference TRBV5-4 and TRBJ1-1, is ETGVTQSPTHLIKTRGQQVTLRCSSQSGHNTVSWYQQALGQGPQFIFQYYREEENGRGNFPPRFSGLQFPNYSSELNVNALELDDSALYLCASSTTTGNTEAFFGQGTRLTVV.

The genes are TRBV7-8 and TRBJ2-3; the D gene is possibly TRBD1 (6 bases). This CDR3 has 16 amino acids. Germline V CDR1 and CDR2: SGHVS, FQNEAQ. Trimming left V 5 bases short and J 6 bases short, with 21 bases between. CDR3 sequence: CASSPRRGGQVDTQYF. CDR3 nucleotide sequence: TGTGCCAGCAGCCCACGACGTGGGGGCCAAGTGGATACGCAGTATTTT.

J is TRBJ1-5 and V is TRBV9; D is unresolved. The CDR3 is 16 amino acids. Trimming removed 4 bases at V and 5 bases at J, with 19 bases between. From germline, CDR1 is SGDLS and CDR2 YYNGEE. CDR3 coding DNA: TGTGCCAGCAGCCCCCATCCTAAGCGAGCTTATCAGCCCCAGCATTTT. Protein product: CASSPHPKRAYQPQHF.

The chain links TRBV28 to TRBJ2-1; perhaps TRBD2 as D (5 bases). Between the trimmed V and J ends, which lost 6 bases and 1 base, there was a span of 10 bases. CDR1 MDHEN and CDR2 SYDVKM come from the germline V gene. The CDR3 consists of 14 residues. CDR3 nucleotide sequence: TGTGCCAGCAGCTCCAGAGGGTCCTACAATGAGCAGTTCTTC. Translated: CASSSRGSYNEQFF.

The DNA for the CDR3 is TGTGCCAGCAGCCGGACAGGCGTCGACCAAGAGACCCAGTACTTC. Translating gives CASSRTGVDQETQYF. The J gene is TRBJ2-5, the V gene TRBV11-2; 7 bases line up with TRBD1. The ends lost 5 bases at V and 0 bases at J; junction bases unmatched: 6. The CDR3 is 15 residues long. The germline CDR1 and CDR2 sequences are SGHAT and FQNNGV.

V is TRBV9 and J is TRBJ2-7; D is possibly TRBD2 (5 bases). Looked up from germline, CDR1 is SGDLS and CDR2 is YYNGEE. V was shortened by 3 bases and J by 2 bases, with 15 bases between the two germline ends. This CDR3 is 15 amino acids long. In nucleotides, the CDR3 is TGTGCCAGCAGCGCAAACCCCAGAGGGACCTACGAGCAGTACTTC. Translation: CASSANPRGTYEQYF.

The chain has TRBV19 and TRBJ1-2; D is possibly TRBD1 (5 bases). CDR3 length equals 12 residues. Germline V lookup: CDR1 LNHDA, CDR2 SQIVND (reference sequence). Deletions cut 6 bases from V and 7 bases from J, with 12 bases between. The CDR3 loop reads CASRVPGGGYTF. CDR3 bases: TGTGCCAGTAGAGTTCCGGGGGGTGGCTACACCTTC.

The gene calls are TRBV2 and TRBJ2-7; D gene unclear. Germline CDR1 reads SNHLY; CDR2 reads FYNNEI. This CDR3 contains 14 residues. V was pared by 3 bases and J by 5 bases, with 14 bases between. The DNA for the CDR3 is TGTGCCAGCAGTGAGTCCCGAAGCCGAAACGAGCAGTACTTC. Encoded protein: CASSESRSRNEQYF.

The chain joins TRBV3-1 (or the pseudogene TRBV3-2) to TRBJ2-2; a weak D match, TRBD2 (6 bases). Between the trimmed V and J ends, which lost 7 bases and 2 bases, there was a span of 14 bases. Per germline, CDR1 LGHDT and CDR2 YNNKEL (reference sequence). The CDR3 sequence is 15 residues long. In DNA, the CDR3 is TGTGCCAGCACGTTGTCGGGAGTTAACACCGGGGAGCTGTTTTTT. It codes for CASTLSGVNTGELFF.

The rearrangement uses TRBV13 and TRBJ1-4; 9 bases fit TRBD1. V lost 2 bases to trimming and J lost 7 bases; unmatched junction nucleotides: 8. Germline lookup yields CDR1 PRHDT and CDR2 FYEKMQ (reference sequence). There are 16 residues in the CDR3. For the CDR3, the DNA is TGTGCCAGCAGCTTATCGGACAGGGGCGTTGGTGAAAAACTGTTTTTT. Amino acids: CASSLSDRGVGEKLFF. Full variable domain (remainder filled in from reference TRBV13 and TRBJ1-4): AAGVIQSPRHLIKEKRETATLKCYPIPRHDTVYWYQQGPGQDPQFLISFYEKMQSDKGSIPDRFSAQQFSDYHSELNMSSLELGDSALYFCASSLSDRGVGEKLFFGSGTQLSVL.

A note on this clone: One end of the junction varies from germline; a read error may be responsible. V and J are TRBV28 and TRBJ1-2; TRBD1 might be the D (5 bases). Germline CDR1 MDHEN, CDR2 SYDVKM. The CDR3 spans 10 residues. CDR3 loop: CASSGAFSHF. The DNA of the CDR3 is TGTGCCAGCAGCGGGGCCTTCTCCCACTTC.

The CDR3 region is CASSYSTYEQYF. The DNA for the CDR3 is TGTGCCAGCAGTTACAGCACCTACGAGCAGTACTTC. This chain uses TRBV6-5 with TRBJ2-7, with D unclear. The CDR3 has 12 amino acids. V lost 2 bases, J lost 2 bases, and 4 bases lay in between. Germline V gives CDR1 MNHEY, CDR2 SVGAGI.

The CDR3 DNA sequence: TGCAGTCCCTATGGCTACACCTTC. It translates to CSPYGYTF. V gene TRBV20-1 combines with J gene TRBJ1-2; no clear D gene. Trimming shortened V by 8 bases and J by 4 bases, and 2 bases separated the two germline ends. In germline, CDR1 is DFQATT, CDR2 SNEGSKA (reference sequence). This CDR3 region has 8 residues.

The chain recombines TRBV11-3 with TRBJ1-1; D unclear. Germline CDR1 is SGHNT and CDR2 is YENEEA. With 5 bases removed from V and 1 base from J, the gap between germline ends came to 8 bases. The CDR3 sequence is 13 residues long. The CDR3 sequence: CASSVEANTEAFF. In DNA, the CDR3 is TGTGCCAGCAGCGTGGAAGCGAACACTGAAGCTTTCTTT.

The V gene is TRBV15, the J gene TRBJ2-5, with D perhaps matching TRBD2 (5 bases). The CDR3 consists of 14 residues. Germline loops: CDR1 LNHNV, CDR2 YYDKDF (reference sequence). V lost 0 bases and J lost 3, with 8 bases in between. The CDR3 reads CATSRDRAEETQYF. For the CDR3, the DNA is TGTGCCACCAGCAGAGATCGAGCGGAAGAGACCCAGTACTTC.